This TCR beta chain was identified in a study of Graves' ophthalmopathy and Graves' hyperthyroidism. Study outcomes and limitations: Ophthalmopathy and stable hyperthyroidism were discriminated by a 13-signature model, with over 85% sensitivity and nearly 84% specificity.

RNA served as the template for amplifying TCR beta CDR3 regions. In the first round, RT-PCR was carried out with HTBI primers, and a multiplex PCR formed the second round. TCRdb fed the multiplex PCR reads into MiXCR, producing one record per CDR3 protein. The sample contains about 1.2 million distinct CDR3 sequences, less than 45% of which appear only once. Regarding this clonotype: The antigen is undetermined.

Germline V gives CDR1 ENHRY, CDR2 SYGVKD. CDR3 size: 14 residues. V shed 3 bases and J 9 bases; nucleotides not matched to a gene: 10. Sequencing was carried out using peripheral blood or thyroid tissue (not recorded which). The clonotype comes from an adult man with Graves' hyperthyroidism. The chain recombines TRBV10-3 with TRBJ2-5; TRBD1 agrees at 7 bases. The CDR3 region has the DNA TGTGCCATCAGTGAAAGGGGGCTACGGCAGCCCCAGTACTTC. Amino acids: CAISERGLRQPQYF.